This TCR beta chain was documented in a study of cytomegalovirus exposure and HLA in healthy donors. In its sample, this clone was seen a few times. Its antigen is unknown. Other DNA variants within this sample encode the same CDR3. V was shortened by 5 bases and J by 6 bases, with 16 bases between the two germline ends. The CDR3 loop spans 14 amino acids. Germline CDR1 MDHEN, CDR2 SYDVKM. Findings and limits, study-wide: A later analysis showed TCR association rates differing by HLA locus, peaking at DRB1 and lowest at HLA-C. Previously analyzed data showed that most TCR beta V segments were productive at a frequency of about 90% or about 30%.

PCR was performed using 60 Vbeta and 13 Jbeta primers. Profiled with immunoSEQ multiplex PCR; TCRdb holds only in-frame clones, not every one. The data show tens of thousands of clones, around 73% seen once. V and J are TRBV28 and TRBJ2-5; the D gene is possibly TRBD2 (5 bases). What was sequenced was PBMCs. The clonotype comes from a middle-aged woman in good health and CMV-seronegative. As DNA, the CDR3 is TGTGCCAGCAGTCCACAAGTTGGGAGAAAGACCCAGTACTTC. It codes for CASSPQVGRKTQYF.